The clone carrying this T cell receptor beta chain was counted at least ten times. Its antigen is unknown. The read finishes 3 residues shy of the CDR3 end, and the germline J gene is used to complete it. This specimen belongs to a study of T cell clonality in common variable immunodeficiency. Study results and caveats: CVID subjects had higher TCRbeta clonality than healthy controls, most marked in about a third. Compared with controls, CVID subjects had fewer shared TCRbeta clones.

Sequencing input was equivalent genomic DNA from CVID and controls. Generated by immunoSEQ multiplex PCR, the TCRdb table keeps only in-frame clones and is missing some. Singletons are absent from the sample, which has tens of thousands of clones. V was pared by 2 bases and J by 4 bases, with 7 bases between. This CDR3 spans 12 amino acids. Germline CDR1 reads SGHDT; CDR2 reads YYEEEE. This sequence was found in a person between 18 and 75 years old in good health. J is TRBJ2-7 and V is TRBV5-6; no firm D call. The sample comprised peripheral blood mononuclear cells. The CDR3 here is CASSFTQYEQYF. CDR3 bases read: TGTGCCAGCAGCTTTACTCAATACGAG.